This T cell receptor (beta chain) originates from a study of T cell repertoires in cytomegalovirus infection. Study details: It was recently identified HLA-C-restricted and well-studied HLA-B-restricted CMV epitopes that the study used. Public signatures in TCR beta pointed to CMV infection and matching HLA type.

This clonotype has only a few counts. Its antigen remains unidentified. The CDR3 has 13 amino acids. Trimming removed 2 bases from V and 4 bases from J, with 9 bases in between. CDR1 is MNHEY, CDR2 SMNVEV, per germline (reference sequence). Findings and limits, study-wide: The ex vivo response showed dominance by HLA-C-restricted CMV-specific TCR beta clonotypes.

TCRdb independently ran MiXCR on the reads; one entry per CDR3 protein. The data hold about 920,000 distinct CDR3 sequences, with around a third observed a single time. The sequence was obtained from a human donor in good health (CMV status not recorded). Some clones in this sample may be carry-over from other donors' samples. This chain connects TRBV27 to TRBJ2-7; D unclear. Sequences were derived from cultured CD8+ T cells from PBMCs, sampled from culture after CMV antigen stimulation. CDR3 nucleotide sequence: TGTGCCAGCAGTTTAGGCGGTGAATACGAGCAGTACTTC. Translating it yields CASSLGGEYEQYF.